This TCR beta chain was captured by sequencing in a study of T cells in localized non-small cell lung cancer. TCRdb's table, derived via immunoSEQ multiplex PCR, lists solely in-frame clones and lacks some. The repertoire holds approximately 83,000 clones, with roughly 88% as singletons. Losses at the gene ends were 10 bases for V and 2 bases for J; bases not matched to a gene: 13. CDR1 and CDR2 from the germline V gene are MDHEN and SYDVKM. This CDR3 region has 15 residues. Study-level findings and limits: A median of approximately 54 clones ranked among the top 100 in tumor appeared in adjacent lung. Uninvolved adjacent lung, not tumor, had the highest T cell clonality.

Turning to this clone: The antigen is undetermined.

The chain joins TRBV28 to TRBJ1-2, with 7 nucleotides matching TRBD1. The sequenced sample was PBMCs, obtained before any cancer treatment. This TCR was sampled from a woman aged 40-75 years with stage II squamous cell lung carcinoma. The CDR3 protein is CAISDRPRRNYGYTF. CDR3 nucleotides: TGTGCCATCTCGGACAGGCCCCGCCGAAACTATGGCTACACCTTC.